The sequence of this T cell receptor beta chain was determined in a study of cytomegalovirus exposure and HLA in healthy donors. General observations from the study: Later, an analysis found that TCR clusters from the first cohort tended to co-occur in the 90 to 150 validation repertoires. The study listed approximately 170 cytomegalovirus-associated TCR beta chains. CMV antigen specificity was confirmed in vitro for a few CMV-associated chains.

Concerning this clone itself: The antigen is unknown.

Germline V gives CDR1 MRHNA, CDR2 SNTAGT. The CDR3 covers 13 residues. Trimming removed 5 bases at V and 8 bases at J, with 15 bases between. TCRdb's table, derived via immunoSEQ multiplex PCR, lists solely in-frame clones and lacks some. Here the sample spans 110,000 or so clones, 86% being singletons. The chain couples TRBV6-4 to TRBJ1-2, with D hard to call. The sample comprised PBMCs. This TCR was sampled from a woman aged 18 to 35 in good health and CMV-seropositive. The CDR3 coding sequence is TGTGCCAGCAGTCCGGAGCTAGATGTGGGCTACACCTTC. It codes for CASSPELDVGYTF.